The 9 T cell receptor beta chains reported below all come from one sample, sequenced in a study of T cells in Graves' hyperthyroidism and ophthalmopathy (dated by TCRdb to the late 2010s). Receptor amplification or capture employed multiplex PCR. Instrument used: Illumina HiSeq 2000. TCR beta CDR3 regions were amplified from RNA transcripts. The TCR CDR3 was subjected to a first round of RT-PCR using the HTBI primer set and the Qiagen OneStep RT-PCR kit. TCRdb took the public reads, trimmed them with fastp at Q25, ran MiXCR for clone calling and kept in-frame beta chains. Each entry merges the rows of one CDR3 protein and shows their most common DNA and genes. The sample profile shows over 150,000 distinct CDR3 sequences; roughly a sixth of them were found once. Roughly 55% of the sample goes to the ten largest clones. The sequencing sample was made of blood. The receptors come from a woman aged 50 to 60 with Graves' hyperthyroidism.

The chain recombines TRBV20-1 with TRBJ2-1, with 9 bases matching TRBD2. Germline V lookup: CDR1 DFQATT, CDR2 SNEGSKA (reference sequence). This CDR3 spans 13 amino acids. The junction had 6 bases not matched to a gene; V was cut back by 6 bases and J by 6 bases. The CDR3 loop reads CSAPTSGINEQFF. The CDR3, as DNA: TGCAGTGCCCCGACTAGCGGAATCAATGAGCAGTTCTTC.

This clonotype has at least ten counts. This chain connects TRBV7-2 to TRBJ2-3; D call uncertain. The CDR3 has 15 amino acids. The germline V gene has CDR1 SGHTA and CDR2 FQGNSA. Between the trimmed V and J ends, which lost 1 base and 0 bases, there was a span of 8 bases. The CDR3 protein is CASSLVSASTDTQYF. For the CDR3, the DNA is TGTGCCAGCAGCTTAGTGTCGGCTAGCACAGATACGCAGTATTTT.

This clonotype was recorded many times. The chain has TRBV29-1 and TRBJ1-1; D gene uncertain. CDR1 and CDR2 (germline): SQVTM, ANQGSEA. This CDR3 has 12 amino acids. Trimming removed 6 bases from V and 1 base from J, with 9 bases in between. The CDR3 here is CSVALGNTEAFF. The CDR3 DNA is TGCAGCGTAGCCTTGGGGAACACTGAAGCTTTCTTT.

This clonotype was seen at least ten times. This chain links TRBV20-1 with TRBJ2-7; TRBD1 agrees at 7 bases. The V segment lost 6 bases and the J segment 3 bases; nucleotides outside the gene matches: 5. Germline lookup yields CDR1 DFQATT and CDR2 SNEGSKA (reference sequence). CDR3 length equals 12 residues. CDR3 sequence reads: CSAKGQNYEQYF. The CDR3 nucleotides are TGCAGTGCCAAGGGACAGAACTACGAGCAGTACTTC.

This clonotype showed up many times. In DNA, the CDR3 is TGTGCCAGCAGTTACCCTTCAAGGGGGGGCGCGTATGGCTACACCTTC. It translates to CASSYPSRGGAYGYTF. This chain uses TRBV6-6 with TRBJ1-2; D is possibly TRBD1 (6 bases). The ends were cut back, 2 bases at V and 5 bases at J, with 18 bases in the middle. The CDR3 runs 16 residues. From germline, CDR1 is MNHNY and CDR2 SVGAGI (reference sequence).

This chain joins TRBV10-2 and TRBJ1-4, with 10 nucleotides matching TRBD1. Germline V lookup: CDR1 WSHSY, CDR2 SAAADI. With V trimmed by 5 bases and J by 8 bases, 11 bases remained unmatched. This CDR3 has 16 residues. The CDR3 loop is CASSYLRGQGLEKLFF. The CDR3 DNA follows: TGCGCCAGCAGTTACCTCCGGGGACAGGGGTTGGAAAAACTGTTTTTT.

This clonotype came up many times. The chain uses TRBV29-1 and TRBJ2-7; weak D call: TRBD2 (7 bases). The CDR3 is 14 residues long. Germline V CDR1 and CDR2: SQVTM, ANQGSEA. Trimming took off 6 bases at V and 2 bases at J, with 17 bases between the two ends. In nucleotides, the CDR3 is TGCAGCGTCTTTTATCAGGGGAGGGCCTACGAGCAGTACTTC. This encodes CSVFYQGRAYEQYF.

The table lists this clonotype with many counts. The chain links TRBV7-2 to TRBJ1-1; maybe TRBD1 (6 bases). Trimming left V 5 bases short and J 4 bases short, with 14 bases between. In germline, CDR1 is SGHTA, CDR2 FQGNSA. This CDR3 has 14 residues. In nucleotides, the CDR3 is TGTGCCAGCAGCAAGCAGGGGTTTTCCACTGAAGCTTTCTTT. This encodes CASSKQGFSTEAFF.

The V and J genes are TRBV24-1 and TRBJ2-2; D may be TRBD1 or TRBD2 (6 bases each). CDR3 length equals 16 residues. CDR1 and CDR2 from the germline V gene are KGHDR and SFDVKD. V was cut by 1 base and J by 2 bases, with 10 bases left in between. CDR3 loop: CATSDLGGSNTGELFF. CDR3 sequence (DNA): TGTGCCACCAGTGATTTAGGGGGGTCTAACACCGGGGAGCTGTTTTTT.